What follows are 20 T cell receptor beta chains derived from one specimen sequenced in a study of regulatory T cells in long-lasting Graves disease. Time point of the sample: newly diagnosed GD, antithyroid drugs for less than 3 months. The authors made the TCR library using RNA they extracted from PBMCs. Arm-PCR of CDR3 regions with iRepertoire HTBI primers generated TCR beta libraries. TCRdb recomputed calls from the multiplex PCR reads with MiXCR, one row per CDR3 protein. The sample has roughly 320,000 distinct CDR3 sequences; approximately 16% are singletons. A further study also used this sample, focusing on T cells in Graves' hyperthyroidism and ophthalmopathy.

The starting material was peripheral blood mononuclear cells (PBMCs), obtained at new diagnosis, from a patient treated with antithyroid drugs. These receptors all come from a man in his forties or fifties with Graves disease.

This clonotype has more than one count but fewer than ten. Mismatch with germline at one junction end may stem from a read error. V usage is TRBV2 and J usage is TRBJ1-4; 7 bases fit TRBD1. CDR3 length: 13 amino acids. Germline V gene lookup returns CDR1 SNHLY and CDR2 FYNNEI. The CDR3 bases are TGTACCAGCACAAGACAGGGTGGAGAAAAACTGTTTTTT. Translating it yields CTSTRQGGEKLFF.

Many counts were recorded for this clonotype. J is TRBJ2-1 and V is TRBV27; D gene ambiguous. This CDR3 has 12 amino acids. The V end was cut by 6 bases, the J end by 6 bases, with 9 bases between. CDR1 MNHEY and CDR2 SMNVEV come from the germline V gene (reference sequence). The CDR3 coding sequence is TGTGCCAGCAGACTACCCCTCAATGAGCAGTTCTTC. Translation: CASRLPLNEQFF.

This clonotype was counted between two and nine times. CDR3 in DNA: TGTGCCAGCCGGGACAGTAATTCACCCCTCCACTTT. Encoded protein: CASRDSNSPLHF. The genes are TRBV6-1 and TRBJ1-6; 7 bases align to TRBD1. Germline V gene lookup returns CDR1 MNHNS and CDR2 SASEGT. V lost 8 bases to trimming and J lost 6 bases; unmatched junction nucleotides: 1. The CDR3 is made up of 12 amino acids.

The table lists this clonotype with many counts. The J gene is TRBJ2-7, the V gene TRBV30; 8 bases align to TRBD1. V shed 6 bases, J shed 7 bases, and the junction held 11 bases outside the gene matches. CDR1 GTSNPN and CDR2 SVGIG come from the germline V gene (reference sequence). This CDR3 spans 13 amino acids. CDR3 sequence reads: CACRDRPISEQYF. For the CDR3, the DNA is TGTGCCTGCCGGGACAGGCCCATTTCGGAGCAGTACTTC.

The genes are TRBV19 and TRBJ1-3, with D unresolved. Trimming shortened V by 5 bases and J by 4 bases, and 18 bases separated the two germline ends. This CDR3 is 16 amino acids long. From germline, CDR1 is LNHDA and CDR2 SQIVND (reference sequence). The CDR3 DNA is TGTGCCAGTAGTTCAACCAGGCCAACACGAGGAAACACCATATATTTT. Amino acid sequence: CASSSTRPTRGNTIYF.

The CDR3 region is CASFPGQGTYEQYF. The CDR3 nucleotides are TGCGCCAGCTTCCCGGGACAGGGGACTTACGAGCAGTACTTC. The V gene is TRBV5-1, the J gene TRBJ2-7; 10 positions match TRBD1. Germline CDR1 reads SGHRS; CDR2 reads YFSETQ. This CDR3 comprises 14 residues. V trimming: 7 bases; J trimming: 4 bases; junction bases outside the gene matches: 8.

In this sample, this clonotype turned up many times. The gene calls are TRBV7-9 and TRBJ2-4; 7 positions match TRBD1. Trimming cost V 4 bases and J 0 bases; bases outside gene matches: 6. Germline values: CDR1 SEHNR, CDR2 FQNEAQ (reference sequence). The CDR3 totals 16 residues. In nucleotides, the CDR3 is TGTGCCAGCAGCTCCGTCAAGGGGGCAGCCAAAAACATTCAGTACTTC. It specifies CASSSVKGAAKNIQYF.

This clonotype has only a few counts. This sequence is one base from a far larger clone and is likely a read error. The rearrangement joins TRBV20-1 to TRBJ2-7; a weak D match, TRBD2 (6 bases). In germline, CDR1 is DFQATT, CDR2 SNEGSKA (reference sequence). The CDR3 is 19 amino acids. Trimming took 2 bases from V and 7 from J, leaving 33 bases between them. The CDR3 protein is CSARNPGGLTQGDYNEQYF. CDR3 bases: TGCAGTGCTAGAAACCCCGGGGGATTGACGCAGGGCGACTACAATGAGCAGTACTTC.

There are many counts of this clonotype. The V and J genes are TRBV28 and TRBJ2-1; 9 nucleotides match TRBD1. This CDR3 has 15 residues. J gave up 12 bases and V 8 bases, and 17 bases lay outside the gene matches. CDR1 and CDR2 (germline): MDHEN, SYDVKM. The CDR3 bases are TGTGCCAGCGGGTTAGGGACAGGGAATCCCTTGAGGCAGTTCTTC. Translated: CASGLGTGNPLRQFF. Combining the CDR3 with reference TRBV28 and TRBJ2-1 gives the whole variable domain DVKVTQSSRYLVKRTGEKVFLECVQDMDHENMFWYRQDPGLGLRLIYFSYDVKMKEKGDIPEGYSVSREKKERFSLILESASTNQTSMYLCASGLGTGNPLRQFFGPGTRLTVL.

There are many counts of this clonotype. This rearrangement joins TRBV12-3 or TRBV12-4 to TRBJ2-3; possibly TRBD1 or TRBD2 for D (5 bases each). CDR3 length: 15 amino acids. Deletions cut 4 bases from V and 7 bases from J, with 18 bases between. The CDR3 loop reads CASSSSPGPTNTQYF. The CDR3 coding sequence is TGTGCCAGCAGTTCCTCCCCGGGACCCACGAATACGCAGTATTTT.

On this clonotype: This may arise from a read error, as a much more abundant clone is one base away. The genes are TRBV5-4 and TRBJ2-3; a weak D match, TRBD2 (6 bases). V lost 4 bases and J 2 bases, leaving 11 bases between the germline ends. Germline V gene data show CDR1 as SGHNT and CDR2 as YYREEE (reference sequence). CDR3 length equals 14 residues. The CDR3 bases are TGTGCCAGCAGCCGCAGGGACTTCACAGATACGCAGTATTTT. Translating gives CASSRRDFTDTQYF.

This chain links TRBV7-2 with TRBJ2-2; TRBD2 aligns across 16 bases. Germline assignment: CDR1 SGHTA and CDR2 FQGNSA. The CDR3 covers 21 residues. Trimming at V came to 3 bases and at J to 3 bases, leaving 13 bases not matched to a gene. In nucleotides, the CDR3 is TGTGCCAGCAGCTTCCGCCCCCCGGGACTAGCGGGGGGGCCGGACACCGGGGAGCTGTTTTTT. Translating it yields CASSFRPPGLAGGPDTGELFF.

This chain connects TRBV29-1 to TRBJ2-1; D remains ambiguous. Germline CDR1 and CDR2: SQVTM and ANQGSEA. CDR3 length: 8 amino acids. V was clipped by 8 bases and J by 12 bases, with 8 bases between them. Here the CDR3 DNA reads TGCAGCATTGGGCGGCAGTTCTTC. Its protein is CSIGRQFF.

The sample holds many counts of this clonotype. The rearrangement joins TRBV2 to TRBJ2-7; D possibly corresponds to TRBD2 (6 bases). Per the germline V gene, CDR1 is SNHLY and CDR2 is FYNNEI. The ends were cut back, 4 bases at V and 12 bases at J, with 19 bases in the middle. The CDR3 loop spans 13 amino acids. The CDR3 DNA is TGTGCCAGCAGTGTGGGACTGGGCTTCTGGGCGTACTTC. Translating it yields CASSVGLGFWAYF. The full variable domain, rest sourced from reference TRBV2 and TRBJ2-7, is EPEVTQTPSHQVTQMGQEVILRCVPISNHLYFYWYRQILGQKVEFLVSFYNNEISEKSEIFDDQFSVERPDGSNFTLKIRSTKLEDSAMYFCASSVGLGFWAYFGPGTRLTVT.

There are many counts of this clonotype. The V gene is TRBV7-8, the J gene TRBJ1-6; 8 bases map to TRBD1. The CDR3 is made up of 17 amino acids. V dropped 5 bases and J dropped 0; count of bases not matched to a gene: 6. CDR1 is SGHVS, CDR2 FQNEAQ, per germline. The CDR3 here is CASSARTGSSYNSPLHF. Here the CDR3 DNA reads TGTGCCAGCAGCGCCCGGACAGGGAGCTCCTATAATTCACCCCTCCACTTT.

V and J are TRBV29-1 and TRBJ2-7; D possibly corresponds to TRBD1 (5 bases). Germline CDR1 and CDR2: SQVTM and ANQGSEA. The CDR3 is made up of 11 amino acids. V lost 7 bases to trimming and J lost 7 bases, with 14 bases between them. The CDR3 sequence is CSGQQGAEQYF. CDR3 bases: TGCAGCGGCCAACAAGGGGCAGAGCAGTACTTC.

There are a few counts of this clonotype. The gene calls are TRBV27 and TRBJ2-2; possibly TRBD1 for D (5 bases). V was shortened by 2 bases and J by 2 bases, with 12 bases between the two germline ends. This CDR3 spans 16 amino acids. Germline V gene sequence: CDR1 MNHEY, CDR2 SMNVEV (reference sequence). CDR3 in amino acids: CASSLPGQHNTGELFF. The CDR3 nucleotides read TGTGCCAGCAGTTTACCAGGGCAGCATAACACCGGGGAGCTGTTTTTT.

The chain is built from TRBV10-3 and TRBJ2-2, with a possible D match to TRBD2 (5 bases). Germline loops: CDR1 ENHRY, CDR2 SYGVKD. This CDR3 spans 14 amino acids. Trimming pared 6 bases from V and 2 bases from J, leaving 10 bases between. Here the CDR3 DNA reads TGTGCCATCAGCGACCGGGAAAACACCGGGGAGCTGTTTTTT. It encodes CAISDRENTGELFF.

This clonotype was seen repeatedly, ten times or more. The V call is TRBV11-3, the J call TRBJ2-1, with TRBD1 as a possible D gene (5 bases). Germline V lookup: CDR1 SGHNT, CDR2 YENEEA. CDR3 length: 13 residues. Trimming removed 0 bases from V and 10 bases from J, with 10 bases in between. In nucleotides, the CDR3 is TGTGCCAGCAGCTTAGATCAGGGCTACGAGCAGTTCTTC. Encoded protein: CASSLDQGYEQFF.

This clonotype appeared many times. V gene TRBV28 combines with J gene TRBJ2-7; 13 bases fit TRBD2. V lost 7 bases, J lost 6 bases, and 6 bases stayed unmatched. Germline CDR1 MDHEN, CDR2 SYDVKM. The CDR3 runs to 14 residues. As DNA, the CDR3 is TGTGCCAGCACACCCGGGACTAGCGGGGTCGAGCAGTACTTC. Its protein product is CASTPGTSGVEQYF.